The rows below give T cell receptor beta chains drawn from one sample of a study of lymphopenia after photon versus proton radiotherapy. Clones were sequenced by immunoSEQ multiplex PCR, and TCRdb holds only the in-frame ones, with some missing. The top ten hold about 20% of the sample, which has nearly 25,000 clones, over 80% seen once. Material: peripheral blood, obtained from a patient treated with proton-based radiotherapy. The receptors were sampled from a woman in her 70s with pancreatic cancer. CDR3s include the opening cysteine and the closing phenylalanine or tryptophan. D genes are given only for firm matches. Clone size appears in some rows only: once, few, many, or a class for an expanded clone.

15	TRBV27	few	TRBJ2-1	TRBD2	TGTGCCAGCAGTAGTCGGACTAGTGTGCGCAATGAGCAGTTCTTC	CASSSRTSVRNEQFF
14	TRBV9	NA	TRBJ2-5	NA	TGTGCCAGCAGCGTAGTAGTCTCCGGCGAGACCCAGTACTTC	CASSVVVSGETQYF
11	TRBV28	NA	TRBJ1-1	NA	TGTGCCAGCAGCTCCACAGGGTTCGCTTTCTTT	CASSSTGFAFF
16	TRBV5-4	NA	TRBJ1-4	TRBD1	TGTGCCAGCAGCCCGACAGGGGGCATGGGGAATGAAAAACTGTTTTTT	CASSPTGGMGNEKLFF
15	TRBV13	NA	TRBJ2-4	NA	TGTGCCAGCAGCTTGAGGGGGGGACTGAAAAACATTCAGTACTTC	CASSLRGGLKNIQYF
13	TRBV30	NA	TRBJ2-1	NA	TGTGCCTCTGTAGCGGACTCCTACAATGAGCAGTTCTTC	CASVADSYNEQFF
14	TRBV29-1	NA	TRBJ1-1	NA	TGCAGCGTTGATCAGGGAGGCATGAACACTGAAGCTTTCTTT	CSVDQGGMNTEAFF
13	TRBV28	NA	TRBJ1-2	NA	TGTGCCAGCAGTTTTGTGCAGGGCTATGGCTACACCTTC	CASSFVQGYGYTF
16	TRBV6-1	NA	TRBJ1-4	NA	TGTGCCAGCAGTGAAGTCGCTCGGAGTACCTATGAAAAACTGTTTTTT	CASSEVARSTYEKLFF
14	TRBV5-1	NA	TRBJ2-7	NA	TGCGCCAGCAGCTTGGGTCCGGGGTCCCACGAGCAGTACTTC	CASSLGPGSHEQYF
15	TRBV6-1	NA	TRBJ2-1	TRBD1	TGTGCCAGCAGGGCACCGGGACAGAGCAATAATGAGCAGTTCTTC	CASRAPGQSNNEQFF
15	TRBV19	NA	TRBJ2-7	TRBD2	TGTGCCAGTACCTCGGGGACTAGCGGAGACTACGAGCAGTACTTC	CASTSGTSGDYEQYF
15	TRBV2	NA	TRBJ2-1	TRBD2	TGTGCCAGCAGGGAAGGGAGGGCCTCCTACAATGAGCAGTTCTTC	CASREGRASYNEQFF
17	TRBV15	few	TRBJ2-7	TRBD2	TGTGCCACCAGCAGAGATCTGGGGGGAGGGCTCCCCTACGAGCAGTACTTC	CATSRDLGGGLPYEQYF
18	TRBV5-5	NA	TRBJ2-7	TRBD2	TGTGCCAGCAGCTTGTTCAGCGGGAGGGCCGGGGCTACCTACGAGCAGTACTTC	CASSLFSGRAGATYEQYF
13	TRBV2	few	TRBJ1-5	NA	TGTGCCAGCAGTTCCGACCGTAATCAGCCCCAGCATTTT	CASSSDRNQPQHF
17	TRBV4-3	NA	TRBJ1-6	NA	TGCGCCAGCAGCCCTGGGGGGGAGGCACTATATAATTCACCCCTCCACTTT	CASSPGGEALYNSPLHF
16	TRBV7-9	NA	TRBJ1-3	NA	TGTGCCAGCAGCTCCTGGACGGACTACTCTGGAAACACCATATATTTT	CASSSWTDYSGNTIYF
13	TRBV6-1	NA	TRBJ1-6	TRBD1	TGTGCCAGCAGTGGTACAGGGGATTCACCCCTCCACTTT	CASSGTGDSPLHF
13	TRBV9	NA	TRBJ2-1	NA	TGTGCCAGCAGCGCCTTTGCGGTGCATGAGCAGTTCTTC	CASSAFAVHEQFF
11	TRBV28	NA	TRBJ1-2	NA	TGTGCCAGCAGTCCCCGGAGGGGCTACACCTTC	CASSPRRGYTF
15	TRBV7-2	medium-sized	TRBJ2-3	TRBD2	TGTGCCAGCAGCTTAATACTAGCGGGAGGGGATACGCAGTATTTT	CASSLILAGGDTQYF
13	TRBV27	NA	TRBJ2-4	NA	TGTGCCAGCAGTTCCCTAGCCAAAAACATTCAGTACTTC	CASSSLAKNIQYF
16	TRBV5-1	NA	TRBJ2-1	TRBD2	TGCGCCAGCAGCGGGGGGAGGCTAGCGGGAGTAAATGAGCAGTTCTTC	CASSGGRLAGVNEQFF
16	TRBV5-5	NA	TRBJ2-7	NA	TGTGCCAGCAGCTCCAGCAGACAGGCTCTCTCCTACGAGCAGTACTTC	CASSSSRQALSYEQYF
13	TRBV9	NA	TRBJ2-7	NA	TGTGCCAGCAGCCCCCACGGCTCAAACGAGCAGTACTTC	CASSPHGSNEQYF
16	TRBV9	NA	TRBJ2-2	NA	TGTGCCAGCAGCGTAGCACTGAGGGGCAACACCGGGGAGCTGTTTTTT	CASSVALRGNTGELFF
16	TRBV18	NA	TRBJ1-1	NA	TGTGCCAGCTCACCATCACTGACGAGCATGAACACTGAAGCTTTCTTT	CASSPSLTSMNTEAFF